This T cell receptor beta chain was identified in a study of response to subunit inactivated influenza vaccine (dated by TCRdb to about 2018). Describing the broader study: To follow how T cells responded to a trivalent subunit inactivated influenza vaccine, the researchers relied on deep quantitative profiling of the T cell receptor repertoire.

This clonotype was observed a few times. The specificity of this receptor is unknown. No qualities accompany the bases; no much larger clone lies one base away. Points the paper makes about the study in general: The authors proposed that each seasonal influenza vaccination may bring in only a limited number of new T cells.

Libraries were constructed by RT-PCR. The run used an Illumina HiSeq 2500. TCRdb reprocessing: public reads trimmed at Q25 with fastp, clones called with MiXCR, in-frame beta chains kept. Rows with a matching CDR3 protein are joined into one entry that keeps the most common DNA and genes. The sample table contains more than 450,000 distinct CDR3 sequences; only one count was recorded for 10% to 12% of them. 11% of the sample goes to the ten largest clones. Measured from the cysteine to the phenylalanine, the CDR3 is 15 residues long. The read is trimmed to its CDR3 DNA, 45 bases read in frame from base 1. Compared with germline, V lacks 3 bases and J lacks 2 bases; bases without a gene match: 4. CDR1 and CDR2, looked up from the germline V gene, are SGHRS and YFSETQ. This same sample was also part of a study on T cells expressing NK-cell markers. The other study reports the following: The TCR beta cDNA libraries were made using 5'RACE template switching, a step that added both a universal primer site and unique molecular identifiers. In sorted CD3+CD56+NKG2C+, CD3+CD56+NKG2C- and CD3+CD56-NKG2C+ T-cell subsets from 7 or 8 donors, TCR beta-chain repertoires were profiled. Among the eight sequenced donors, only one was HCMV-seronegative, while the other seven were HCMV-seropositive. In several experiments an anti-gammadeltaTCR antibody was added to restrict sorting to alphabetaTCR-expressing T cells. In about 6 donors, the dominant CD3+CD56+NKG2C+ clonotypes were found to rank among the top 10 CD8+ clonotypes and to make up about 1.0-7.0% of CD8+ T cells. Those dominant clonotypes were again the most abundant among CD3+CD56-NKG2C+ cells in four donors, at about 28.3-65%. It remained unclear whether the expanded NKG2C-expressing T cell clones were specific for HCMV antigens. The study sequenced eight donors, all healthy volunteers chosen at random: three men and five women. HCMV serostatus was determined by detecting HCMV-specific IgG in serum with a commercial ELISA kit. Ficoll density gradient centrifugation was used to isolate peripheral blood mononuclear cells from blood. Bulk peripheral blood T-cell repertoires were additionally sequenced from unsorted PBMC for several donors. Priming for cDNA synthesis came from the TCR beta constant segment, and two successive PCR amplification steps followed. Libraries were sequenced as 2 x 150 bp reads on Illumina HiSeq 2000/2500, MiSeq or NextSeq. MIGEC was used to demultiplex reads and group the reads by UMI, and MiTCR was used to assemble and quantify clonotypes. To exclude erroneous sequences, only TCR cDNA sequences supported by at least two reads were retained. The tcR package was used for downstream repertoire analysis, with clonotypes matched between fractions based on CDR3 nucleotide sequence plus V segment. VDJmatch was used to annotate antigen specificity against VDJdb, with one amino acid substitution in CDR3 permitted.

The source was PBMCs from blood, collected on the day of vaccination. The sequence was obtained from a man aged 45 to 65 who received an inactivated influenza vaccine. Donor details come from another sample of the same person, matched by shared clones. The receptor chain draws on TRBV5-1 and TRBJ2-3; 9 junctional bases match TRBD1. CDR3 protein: CASSWRDRDTDTQYF. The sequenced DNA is TGCGCCAGCAGCTGGAGGGACAGGGACACAGATACGCAGTATTTT.